These T cell receptor beta chains were read from a single sample in a study of T cells in Graves' hyperthyroidism and ophthalmopathy. In TCRdb, the multiplex PCR reads were re-called with MiXCR into one record per CDR3 protein. The profile shows around 580,000 distinct CDR3 sequences, under 60% of them singletons. Material: peripheral blood or thyroid tissue (not recorded which). These receptor sequences come from a woman aged 18-30 years with Graves' hyperthyroidism. Both conserved end residues are part of each CDR3. A D gene is named only where the DNA matches it firmly. The listing skips clone size in some rows; elsewhere it reads once, few, many or a size class.

TRBD1 | TRBJ1-4 | many | TRBV29-1 | TGCAGCGTTAGACAGGGGAATAATGAAAAACTGTTTTTT | CSVRQGNNEKLFF
NA | TRBJ2-7 | NA | TRBV7-4 | TGTGCCAGCAGCTTACCCTCCACGGGGGGCGAGGACAATGAGCAGTACTTC | CASSLPSTGGEDNEQYF
TRBD2 | TRBJ2-7 | NA | TRBV7-3 | TGTGCCAGCAGCGGGGCGGGAGACTCGGGCCGGGAAGAGCAGTACTTC | CASSGAGDSGREEQYF
NA | TRBJ2-7 | many | TRBV2 | TGTGCCAGCAGTGAAAGGAGGACACTACTCCCCTACGAGCAGTACTTC | CASSERRTLLPYEQYF
NA | TRBJ2-7 | NA | TRBV6-6 | TGTGCCAGCAGTTTCCAGGGTAGCACCGGGGAGCTGTACTTC | CASSFQGSTGELYF
TRBD2 | TRBJ2-7 | many | TRBV19 | TGTGCCAGTAGCACGGGACTAATGAGCTACGAGCAGTACTTC | CASSTGLMSYEQYF
NA | TRBJ1-1 | NA | TRBV7-3 | TGTGCCAGCAGCCAGGAGGTAGCGAACACTGAAGCTTTCTTT | CASSQEVANTEAFF
TRBD2 | TRBJ2-7 | NA | TRBV29-1 | TGCAGCGCAGGAGCGGGAGGGCCGTACGAGCAGTACTTC | CSAGAGGPYEQYF
NA | TRBJ1-6 | few | TRBV5-1 | TGCGCCAGCAGCTTGGCCCCAGGGGATGGCTCACCCCTCCACTTT | CASSLAPGDGSPLHF
NA | TRBJ1-1 | NA | TRBV27 | TGTGCCAGCAGTTTATCGAGGGACGCGAGTCAAGCTTTCTTT | CASSLSRDASQAFF
NA | TRBJ1-5 | NA | TRBV7-9 | TGCGCCAGCAGCCCAGAGTCCAGGGGCACTGGTAATCAGCCCCAGCATTTT | CASSPESRGTGNQPQHF
NA | TRBJ2-3 | few | TRBV7-2 | TGTGCCAGCAGCTTAACGGGGAGTAGGGCAGATACGCAGTATTTT | CASSLTGSRADTQYF
NA | TRBJ1-3 | many | TRBV4-3 | TGCGCCAGCAGCCAAGGGGAAGTGAACACCATATATTTT | CASSQGEVNTIYF
NA | TRBJ2-3 | NA | TRBV29-1 | TGCAGCGCGACTAGATCAGGGGAAGATACGCAGTATTTT | CSATRSGEDTQYF
NA | TRBJ1-2 | many | TRBV7-9 | TGTGCCAGCAGCTTCGGTGTTGTCTATGGCTACACCTTC | CASSFGVVYGYTF
NA | TRBJ1-1 | NA | TRBV20-1 | TGCAGTGTGAACCGGGGGAGGGTGTCTTTCTTT | CSVNRGRVSFF
NA | TRBJ1-5 | many | TRBV19 | TGTGCCAGTAAGTTGTACCTAGCAGGGAATCAGCCCCAGCATTTT | CASKLYLAGNQPQHF
TRBD1 | TRBJ2-5 | many | TRBV27 | TGTGCCAGCAGACCACAGGGGAGCCAAGAGACCCAGTACTTC | CASRPQGSQETQYF
NA | TRBJ1-2 | many | TRBV6-4 | TGTGCCAGCAGTGACTCGCTTAGAGGCGGCTACACCTTC | CASSDSLRGGYTF
NA | TRBJ1-4 | NA | TRBV20-1 | TGCAGTGCTAGAGAACCTAGCGGAAATGAAAAACTGTTTTTT | CSAREPSGNEKLFF
TRBD2 | TRBJ2-7 | NA | TRBV20-1 | TGCAGTGCTAGAGATCTTTCTAGCGGGCGTGCCTACGAGCAGTACTTC | CSARDLSSGRAYEQYF
NA | TRBJ1-5 | many | TRBV24-1 | TGTGCCACCAGTGTCGTTGACAGACCTAGCAATCAGCCCCAGCATTTT | CATSVVDRPSNQPQHF
NA | TRBJ1-5 | once | TRBV24-1 | TGTGCCACCAGTGATCCCGGAAGGGGCCGTCAGCCCCAGCATTTT | CATSDPGRGRQPQHF
TRBD1 | TRBJ2-6 | NA | TRBV11-1 | TGTGCCAGCAGCTCCGGACAGGGGGTCTCGGGGTCTGGGGCCAACGTCCTGACTTTC | CASSSGQGVSGSGANVLTF
TRBD2 | TRBJ2-7 | many | TRBV7-8 | TGTGCCAGCAGCTTAGCCCCGACTAGCGGGGGTTACGAGCAGTACTTC | CASSLAPTSGGYEQYF
NA | TRBJ2-7 | many | TRBV5-1 | TGCGCCAGCAGCTTGGACGCCAATGACGGCTACGAGCAGTACTTC | CASSLDANDGYEQYF
TRBD1 | TRBJ2-5 | many | TRBV7-2 | TGTGCCAGCAGCCTTACAGGGGGCGGGGAGACCCAGTACTTC | CASSLTGGGETQYF
NA | TRBJ1-4 | NA | TRBV2 | TGTGCCAGCAGTGAAGAGGTTCTAGCGAATGAAAAACTGTTTTTT | CASSEEVLANEKLFF
TRBD1 | TRBJ1-6 | many | TRBV2 | TGTGCCAGCAGGGGGGACAGGGTTCGTTCACCCCTCCACTTT | CASRGDRVRSPLHF
NA | TRBJ2-6 | once | TRBV7-7 | TGCGCCAGCAGCCAAGCATACAGGGCTGGGGCCAACGTCCTGACTTTC | CASSQAYRAGANVLTF
TRBD2 | TRBJ2-7 | NA | TRBV29-1 | TGCAGCGTCATAGCGGGAGTAAACTACGAGCAGTACTTC | CSVIAGVNYEQYF
TRBD2 | TRBJ2-2 | NA | TRBV2 | TGTGCCAGCAGTCGGGGGGAGGGGGAGCTGTTTTTT | CASSRGEGELFF
NA | TRBJ1-4 | NA | TRBV5-4 | TGTGCCAGCAGTGGTGGATCCTGGGGCGGAAAACTGTTTTTT | CASSGGSWGGKLFF
NA | TRBJ2-5 | NA | TRBV28 | TGTGCCAGCAGTCCCGACACGCTCCCGGTAGAGACCCAGTACTTC | CASSPDTLPVETQYF
NA | TRBJ1-1 | many | TRBV10-3 | TGTGCCATCAGTGACGGGCAGGGAGGGACTGAAGCTTTCTTT | CAISDGQGGTEAFF
NA | TRBJ2-7 | many | TRBV2 | TGTGCCAGCAGTCGGACAGTAATTACCTACGAGCAGTACTTC | CASSRTVITYEQYF
TRBD2 | TRBJ2-7 | few | TRBV6-6 | TGTGCCAGCAGCGGTTGGACTAGCGGGCCTACTTATACCTACGAGCAGTACTTC | CASSGWTSGPTYTYEQYF
TRBD2 | TRBJ2-7 | NA | TRBV7-6 | TGTGCCAGCCGTCCGGGACTAGCGAACAACGAGCAGTACTTC | CASRPGLANNEQYF
NA | TRBJ2-5 | many | TRBV7-2 | TGTGCCAGCAGCTCCTCCGGGAAGGAGACCCAGTACTTC | CASSSSGKETQYF
TRBD2 | TRBJ2-5 | NA | TRBV7-8 | TGTGCCAGCAGCTTAGTATCTGCGGGAGGAGAGACCCAGTACTTC | CASSLVSAGGETQYF
TRBD1 | TRBJ1-3 | NA | TRBV7-3 | TGTGCCAGCAGCTTACAGGGGGCAGGGGACACCATATATTTT | CASSLQGAGDTIYF
NA | TRBJ2-1 | NA | TRBV29-1 | TGCAGCGTGGACATGCTGAGGGATGAGCAGTTCTTC | CSVDMLRDEQFF
TRBD2 | TRBJ2-1 | NA | TRBV19 | TGTGCCAGTAGTATAACACTAGCGGGAGTGAATGAGCAGTTCTTC | CASSITLAGVNEQFF
NA | TRBJ1-5 | NA | TRBV6-1 | TGTGCCGCGGCGGACTTTACTTACGAGCATTTT | CAAADFTYEHF
NA | TRBJ1-2 | many | TRBV10-3 | TGTGCCATCAGTGATATCGACTATGGCTACACCTTC | CAISDIDYGYTF
NA | TRBJ1-5 | many | TRBV20-1 | TGCAGTGCTAGTACCCGTACGGGCAATCAGCCCCAGCATTTT | CSASTRTGNQPQHF
TRBD1 | TRBJ2-7 | few | TRBV27 | TGTGCCAGCAAGGGGATCGCGGGACAGGGAATCGGCGAGCAGTACTTC | CASKGIAGQGIGEQYF
NA | TRBJ2-2 | NA | TRBV13 | TGTGCCAGCAGCCACAGAAGGACCGGGGAGCTGTTTTTT | CASSHRRTGELFF
NA | TRBJ2-7 | many | TRBV6-5 | TGTGCCAGCTCAGGGGTGGCCTACGAGCAGTACTTC | CASSGVAYEQYF
TRBD2 | TRBJ2-2 | many | TRBV7-3 | TGTGCCAGCACCCTACTAGCGGGCACCGGGGAGCTGTTTTTT | CASTLLAGTGELFF
TRBD1 | TRBJ2-7 | many | TRBV2 | TGTGCCGGTACAGGGGAAAACTCCTACGAGCAGTACTTC | CAGTGENSYEQYF
NA | TRBJ2-5 | NA | TRBV12-3/TRBV12-4 | TGTGCCAGCAGTTCCTGGGACTGGCCCCTGGGGGAGACCCAGTACTTC | CASSSWDWPLGETQYF
TRBD1 | TRBJ1-3 | many | TRBV5-5 | TGTGCCAGCCGGACAGGGGTCTCTGGAAACACCATATATTTT | CASRTGVSGNTIYF
TRBD2 | TRBJ2-5 | few | TRBV2 | TGTGCCAGCCTCAGATCACTAGCGGGAAAGGAGACCCAGTACTTC | CASLRSLAGKETQYF
NA | TRBJ1-5 | many | TRBV6-6 | TGTGCCAGCAGTTACGGGGCAGGGCGCAATCAGCCCCAGCATTTT | CASSYGAGRNQPQHF
NA | TRBJ1-2 | NA | TRBV7-9 | TGTGCCAGCAGCTTTCGTGCGGGGCAGAACTATGGCTACACCTTC | CASSFRAGQNYGYTF
NA | TRBJ2-2 | many | TRBV5-8 | TGTGCCAGCAGCTTGGACCCGGGATCGAACACCGGGGAGCTGTTTTTT | CASSLDPGSNTGELFF
TRBD2 | TRBJ2-3 | NA | TRBV7-9 | TGTGCCAGCAGCCCGACTAGCGGGAGAGATACGCAGTATTTT | CASSPTSGRDTQYF
TRBD1 | TRBJ1-5 | NA | TRBV15 | TGTGCCACCAGCAGTGCGACAGGGTTGATTCAGCCCCAGCATTTT | CATSSATGLIQPQHF